The rows below give T cell receptor beta chains drawn from one sample of a study of tumor-infiltrating lymphocytes in localized non-small cell lung cancer. Only in-frame clones appear in the TCRdb table, and some are missing; sequencing was by immunoSEQ multiplex PCR. The sample has some 15,000 clones, roughly two thirds seen once; the top ten hold 3.5% to 5%. Sample: lung tumor tissue. Receptors were obtained from a human donor with non-small cell lung cancer. Each CDR3 is given with its conserved first and last residue. The order of the fields is V gene, D gene, clone size, J gene, CDR3 protein, CDR3 DNA. D genes are given only for firm matches. Where a row states a size, it is once, few, many or the class of an expanded clone; other rows omit it.

v_gene: TRBV13
d_gene: -
abundance: -
j_gene: TRBJ1-6
CDR3aa: CASSLDQGDNSPLHF
CDR3nt: TGTGCCAGCAGCTTAGATCAGGGAGATAATTCACCCCTCCACTTT

v_gene: TRBV19
d_gene: TRBD1
abundance: -
j_gene: TRBJ1-6
CDR3aa: CASSTGQGSSPLHF
CDR3nt: TGTGCCAGTAGTACTGGACAGGGGAGTTCACCCCTCCACTTT

v_gene: TRBV14
d_gene: -
abundance: few
j_gene: TRBJ1-3
CDR3aa: CASSQENTIYF
CDR3nt: TGTGCCAGCAGCCAGGAAAACACCATATATTTT

v_gene: TRBV11-2
d_gene: TRBD2
abundance: -
j_gene: TRBJ2-1
CDR3aa: CASSSGLAGGPRVFF
CDR3nt: TGTGCCAGCAGCTCAGGACTAGCGGGGGGGCCCCGGGTATTCTTC

v_gene: TRBV10-3
d_gene: -
abundance: few
j_gene: TRBJ2-7
CDR3aa: CAISDWRYEQYF
CDR3nt: TGTGCCATCAGTGATTGGAGATACGAGCAGTACTTC

v_gene: TRBV12-5
d_gene: -
abundance: -
j_gene: TRBJ2-1
CDR3aa: CASGFGREEQFF
CDR3nt: TGTGCTAGTGGTTTTGGACGGGAAGAGCAGTTCTTC

v_gene: TRBV10-3
d_gene: -
abundance: -
j_gene: TRBJ1-2
CDR3aa: CAISQGPNYGYTF
CDR3nt: TGTGCCATCAGCCAGGGGCCGAACTATGGCTACACCTTC

v_gene: TRBV7-2
d_gene: -
abundance: -
j_gene: TRBJ1-1
CDR3aa: CASSPMISNTEAFF
CDR3nt: TGTGCCAGCAGCCCCATGATATCGAACACTGAAGCTTTCTTT

v_gene: TRBV19
d_gene: -
abundance: -
j_gene: TRBJ2-7
CDR3aa: CASSIQGQTEQYF
CDR3nt: TGTGCCAGTAGTATCCAGGGTCAGACCGAGCAGTACTTC

v_gene: TRBV4-1
d_gene: -
abundance: -
j_gene: TRBJ1-5
CDR3aa: CASSQGGQGQPQHF
CDR3nt: TGCGCCAGCAGCCAAGGAGGGCAGGGTCAGCCCCAGCATTTT

v_gene: TRBV7-2
d_gene: TRBD2
abundance: -
j_gene: TRBJ2-3
CDR3aa: CASSAGTSDTQYF
CDR3nt: TGTGCCAGCAGCGCCGGGACTAGCGATACGCAGTATTTT

v_gene: TRBV19
d_gene: -
abundance: few
j_gene: TRBJ2-2
CDR3aa: CASSTQGPSTGELFF
CDR3nt: TGTGCCAGTAGTACACAGGGTCCGAGCACCGGGGAGCTGTTTTTT

v_gene: TRBV19
d_gene: TRBD1
abundance: -
j_gene: TRBJ2-2
CDR3aa: CASRRQGDLNTGELFF
CDR3nt: TGTGCCAGTAGACGACAGGGGGACTTGAACACCGGGGAGCTGTTTTTT

v_gene: TRBV7-6
d_gene: -
abundance: -
j_gene: TRBJ2-3
CDR3aa: CASSLEGSTVGADTQYF
CDR3nt: TGTGCCAGCAGCTTAGAAGGCTCGACAGTGGGCGCAGATACGCAGTATTTT

v_gene: TRBV9
d_gene: -
abundance: medium-sized
j_gene: TRBJ1-6
CDR3aa: CASSGDGSNSPLHF
CDR3nt: TGTGCCAGCAGCGGGGATGGGAGTAATTCACCCCTCCACTTT

v_gene: TRBV6-1
d_gene: -
abundance: -
j_gene: TRBJ1-6
CDR3aa: CASSEGTDHSPLHF
CDR3nt: TGTGCCAGCAGTGAAGGTACAGACCATTCACCCCTCCACTTT

v_gene: TRBV6-6
d_gene: -
abundance: -
j_gene: TRBJ1-6
CDR3aa: CASIKAQNSPLHF
CDR3nt: TGTGCCAGCATCAAGGCTCAGAATTCACCCCTCCACTTT

v_gene: TRBV7-2
d_gene: -
abundance: -
j_gene: TRBJ2-7
CDR3aa: CASSLTGPYEQYF
CDR3nt: TGTGCCAGCAGCTTAACGGGGCCCTACGAGCAGTACTTC

v_gene: TRBV5-4
d_gene: TRBD2
abundance: -
j_gene: TRBJ2-7
CDR3aa: CASSLALAGVGYEQYF
CDR3nt: TGTGCCAGCAGCTTGGCCTTAGCGGGAGTGGGCTACGAGCAGTACTTC

v_gene: TRBV9
d_gene: -
abundance: -
j_gene: TRBJ2-7
CDR3aa: CASSATGTGIAEQYF
CDR3nt: TGTGCCAGCAGCGCTACCGGGACTGGGATTGCCGAGCAGTACTTC

v_gene: TRBV4-2
d_gene: -
abundance: -
j_gene: TRBJ1-5
CDR3aa: CASSQSSGTTNQPQHF
CDR3nt: TGTGCCAGCAGCCAGTCGTCCGGGACAACTAATCAGCCCCAGCATTTT

v_gene: TRBV2
d_gene: -
abundance: -
j_gene: TRBJ2-7
CDR3aa: CASRGGDEQYF
CDR3nt: TGTGCCAGCAGGGGGGGAGACGAGCAGTACTTC

v_gene: TRBV14
d_gene: TRBD1
abundance: -
j_gene: TRBJ1-6
CDR3aa: CASSRGTANSPLHF
CDR3nt: TGTGCCAGCAGCCGAGGGACAGCAAATTCACCCCTCCACTTT

v_gene: TRBV15
d_gene: -
abundance: -
j_gene: TRBJ2-5
CDR3aa: CATSSVSETQYF
CDR3nt: TGTGCCACCAGCAGTGTTAGTGAGACCCAGTACTTC

v_gene: TRBV19
d_gene: TRBD2
abundance: -
j_gene: TRBJ2-3
CDR3aa: CASSIRGGYTDTQYF
CDR3nt: TGTGCCAGTAGTATTCGCGGGGGTTACACAGATACGCAGTATTTT

v_gene: TRBV9
d_gene: -
abundance: -
j_gene: TRBJ1-3
CDR3aa: CASSVGQANRPGNTIYF
CDR3nt: TGTGCCAGCAGCGTAGGACAGGCCAATCGTCCTGGAAACACCATATATTTT

v_gene: TRBV30
d_gene: -
abundance: -
j_gene: TRBJ1-4
CDR3aa: CAWSGGAREKLFF
CDR3nt: TGTGCCTGGAGTGGGGGGGCGCGTGAAAAACTGTTTTTT

v_gene: TRBV10-2
d_gene: -
abundance: once
j_gene: TRBJ2-7
CDR3aa: CASKGLSSYEQYF
CDR3nt: TGCGCCAGCAAGGGACTGTCCTCCTACGAGCAGTACTTC

v_gene: TRBV7-3
d_gene: -
abundance: -
j_gene: TRBJ2-1
CDR3aa: CASSLGWENNEQFF
CDR3nt: TGTGCCAGCAGCTTAGGGTGGGAGAACAATGAGCAGTTCTTC

v_gene: TRBV28
d_gene: TRBD1
abundance: once
j_gene: TRBJ1-2
CDR3aa: CASSERTGNGYTF
CDR3nt: TGTGCCAGCAGTGAACGGACAGGGAATGGCTACACCTTC

v_gene: TRBV21-1
d_gene: -
abundance: few
j_gene: TRBJ2-1
CDR3aa: CASSKAGGPYNEQFF
CDR3nt: TGTGCCAGCAGCAAAGCGGGGGGGCCCTACAATGAGCAGTTCTTC

v_gene: TRBV7-6
d_gene: -
abundance: -
j_gene: TRBJ2-5
CDR3aa: CASSLSGTQYF
CDR3nt: TGTGCCAGCAGCTTATCAGGGACCCAGTACTTC

v_gene: TRBV5-6
d_gene: -
abundance: once
j_gene: TRBJ2-6
CDR3aa: CASSLAGSGANVLTF
CDR3nt: TGTGCCAGCAGCTTGGCCGGCTCTGGGGCCAACGTCCTGACTTTC

v_gene: TRBV7-2
d_gene: TRBD1
abundance: few
j_gene: TRBJ2-3
CDR3aa: CASSSGTGSDTQYF
CDR3nt: TGTGCCAGCAGCTCCGGGACAGGGTCAGATACGCAGTATTTT

v_gene: TRBV4-1
d_gene: -
abundance: -
j_gene: TRBJ2-7
CDR3aa: CASSQGVLRRDSKTYEQYF
CDR3nt: TGCGCCAGCAGCCAAGGGGTCTTGCGGAGGGACTCTAAAACCTACGAGCAGTACTTC

v_gene: TRBV28
d_gene: -
abundance: -
j_gene: TRBJ1-1
CDR3aa: CASSFTGKGAEAFF
CDR3nt: TGTGCCAGCAGTTTCACAGGGAAAGGGGCTGAAGCTTTCTTT

v_gene: TRBV5-4
d_gene: -
abundance: once
j_gene: TRBJ2-7
CDR3aa: CASSQPGGRGYF
CDR3nt: TGTGCCAGCAGCCAACCGGGCGGAAGGGGGTACTTC

v_gene: TRBV20-1
d_gene: -
abundance: -
j_gene: TRBJ2-1
CDR3aa: CSAWDNEQFF
CDR3nt: TGCAGTGCGTGGGACAATGAGCAGTTCTTC

v_gene: TRBV6-5
d_gene: TRBD2
abundance: -
j_gene: TRBJ2-2
CDR3aa: CASSATSFIAGELFF
CDR3nt: TGTGCCAGCAGTGCGACTAGCTTTATCGCCGGGGAGCTGTTTTTT

v_gene: TRBV4-1
d_gene: -
abundance: -
j_gene: TRBJ2-1
CDR3aa: CASSQGKTHNNEQFF
CDR3nt: TGCGCCAGCAGCCAAGGAAAGACGCATAACAATGAGCAGTTCTTC

v_gene: TRBV29-1
d_gene: -
abundance: few
j_gene: TRBJ1-1
CDR3aa: CSVERQANTEAFF
CDR3nt: TGCAGCGTTGAAAGACAGGCGAACACTGAAGCTTTCTTT

v_gene: TRBV4-2
d_gene: -
abundance: -
j_gene: TRBJ2-2
CDR3aa: CASSQQPGRSNTGELFF
CDR3nt: TGTGCCAGCAGCCAACAACCGGGACGTTCGAACACCGGGGAGCTGTTTTTT

v_gene: TRBV7-9
d_gene: -
abundance: -
j_gene: TRBJ1-5
CDR3aa: CASRPGIYGNQPQHF
CDR3nt: TGTGCCAGCAGGCCGGGGATTTATGGCAATCAGCCCCAGCATTTT

v_gene: TRBV19
d_gene: -
abundance: -
j_gene: TRBJ1-5
CDR3aa: CASSNTDSNQPQHF
CDR3nt: TGTGCCAGTAGTAACACAGATAGCAATCAGCCCCAGCATTTT

v_gene: TRBV4-1
d_gene: -
abundance: -
j_gene: TRBJ2-2
CDR3aa: CASSPFVGELFF
CDR3nt: TGCGCCAGCAGCCCCTTCGTCGGGGAGCTGTTTTTT

v_gene: TRBV25-1
d_gene: -
abundance: few
j_gene: TRBJ2-2
CDR3aa: CASSDGGGELFF
CDR3nt: TGTGCCAGCAGTGATGGGGGCGGGGAGCTGTTTTTT

v_gene: TRBV7-6
d_gene: TRBD1
abundance: once
j_gene: TRBJ2-3
CDR3aa: CASSLEGSTGGADTQYF
CDR3nt: TGTGCCAGCAGCTTAGAAGGCTCGACAGGGGGCGCAGATACGCAGTATTTT

v_gene: TRBV28
d_gene: TRBD2
abundance: -
j_gene: TRBJ2-2
CDR3aa: CASSFRGRVTGELFF
CDR3nt: TGTGCCAGCAGTTTCCGCGGGAGGGTGACCGGGGAGCTGTTTTTT

v_gene: TRBV7-2
d_gene: -
abundance: few
j_gene: TRBJ2-5
CDR3aa: CASTPYGWGAETQYF
CDR3nt: TGTGCCAGCACACCCTACGGATGGGGCGCAGAGACCCAGTACTTC

v_gene: TRBV7-8
d_gene: -
abundance: -
j_gene: TRBJ1-6
CDR3aa: CASRPSSRGFGSPLHF
CDR3nt: TGTGCCAGCAGACCCTCCAGCCGGGGGTTTGGTTCACCCCTCCACTTT

v_gene: TRBV18
d_gene: -
abundance: once
j_gene: TRBJ2-1
CDR3aa: CASSSGQGAYNEQFF
CDR3nt: TGTGCCAGCTCCAGCGGGCAGGGGGCCTACAATGAGCAGTTCTTC

v_gene: TRBV7-2
d_gene: TRBD2
abundance: -
j_gene: TRBJ2-5
CDR3aa: CASSPGREQYF
CDR3nt: TGTGCCAGCAGCCCAGGGCGGGAGCAGTACTTC

v_gene: TRBV28
d_gene: -
abundance: -
j_gene: TRBJ1-1
CDR3aa: CASSLSAGRSAFF
CDR3nt: TGTGCCAGCAGTTTATCGGCAGGGCGGTCAGCTTTCTTT